The T cell receptor beta chain described here comes from a study of CD4 T cells in relation to SARS-CoV-2 and coronaviruses (dated by TCRdb to 2020 to 2023). Study-wide context: The ViraFEST assay cultured PBMCs with antigen for around nine days, then sequenced TCR beta CDR3s to find antigen-specific clonal expansions. An HIV-1 Nef peptide pool or a no-peptide culture served as the negative reference condition. Patient-derived lymphoblastoid cell lines were used to map the HLA restriction of shared crossreactive spike epitopes. Memory CD4+ T cell crossreactivity between SARS-CoV-2 and common cold coronavirus spike proteins was assessed at the TCR clonotype level in the study. The Adaptive Biotechnologies TCR-sequencing kit was used to sequence samples from a few pre-COVID donors and the naive versus memory experiments, whereas other data were Illumina-based. For other donors in the study, expansion assays were sequenced with a different, Illumina-based TCR-beta assay. General findings and caveats noted by the study authors: Memory CD4+ clonotypes crossrecognizing SARS-CoV-2 and at least one common cold coronavirus spike were found in around 59% of donors. Because the crossreactivity analysis focused on spike protein, crossreactivity against other viral proteins was not assessed. Pre-pandemic and post-infection samples were not both contributed by any donor, so tracing of the source of pre-existing responses was limited. Crossreactive clones showed significantly weaker SARS-CoV-2-driven expansion than monoreactive clones, consistent with antigenic imprinting. The study was limited by small numbers of patients and tested TCRs.

CD4+ T cells from unexposed donors were collected before the COVID-19 pandemic (2011-2018). Following 10 days of culture, the EasySep CD4+ T cell isolation kit was used to isolate CD4+ T cells. As far as cell numbers permitted, CD4+ T cells from unexposed donors were tested for reactivity against SARS-CoV-2 S and N as well as four spike pools from common cold coronaviruses. PBMCs were cultured at about 1.9 million per well in IMDM supplemented with 5% human AB serum and about 9.2 IU/ml IL-2. Half of the culture medium was replaced with fresh IL-2-containing medium on days 3 and 7. Each peptide culture condition was generally run in triplicate replicate wells. Leukapheresis product for the unexposed donors was bought commercially. Ficoll-Paque PLUS gradient centrifugation was used to isolate PBMCs from either whole blood or leukapheresis product. PBMCs were either used fresh in the expansion assay or cryopreserved at -140 degrees C. The QIAamp Micro DNA Kit was used to extract genomic DNA from the CD4+ T cells.

A word on this clone: It lacks a known antigen. Base quality data are lacking; no much larger clone is found one base away.

From a lookup of the germline V gene, CDR1 and CDR2 are SGHTA and FQGNSA. The CDR3 contains 14 residues, cysteine and phenylalanine counted. Only the CDR3 DNA is retained, 42 bases long and in frame from the first base. V and J are truncated by 5 bases and 1 base respectively, leaving an intervening sequence of 12 bases. The library relied on the immunoSEQ multiplex PCR assay. On the authors' methods: Preprocessing removed nonproductive sequences and CDR3s not starting with C, not ending with F or W, or shorter than 7 amino acids. The MANAFEST web app was used to call antigen-specific clonotypes on the basis of expansion compared with the reference and with other culture wells. A clone was considered positive if the clone showed significant expansion compared with the reference culture in 2 of 3 replicate wells at an FDR below 0.05. Positive clones also required significant expansion versus all other tandem wells and an odds ratio above 5. CDR3 homology was measured as pairwise Levenshtein distance, computed with the stringdist R package after trimming three terminal residues from each end. Entries here come from immuneACCESS through TCRdb and include only in-frame sequences with V and J called. Some clones fail to appear in such tables; in the studies checked, an unresolved V gene covers under half of the shortfall, and the cause of the remainder is unknown. V and J calls and clone size come straight from that table; D and trimming were deduced from the DNA. The sample has about 23,000 clones on record, roughly four fifths of them singletons. The top ten clones comprise roughly 14% of the sample.

The sequence was collected from a human donor in good health. Recombination joined TRBV7-2 with TRBJ2-7, with the D gene not confidently named. Sequencing was performed on CD4+ T cells from PBMCs, cultured in vitro. The DNA is TGTGCCAGCAGCGCGGACCCCAGATCCTACGAGCAGTACTTC. The translation is CASSADPRSYEQYF.